This TCR beta chain is from a study of regulatory T cells in long-lasting Graves disease. This clonotype was observed many times. The antigen is undetermined. Sample time point: newly diagnosed GD, antithyroid drugs for less than 3 months. Generation of the TCR library employed RNA extracted from PBMCs. Building the TCR beta libraries relied on iRepertoire HTBI primers, and CDR3 regions underwent Arm-PCR. Each CDR3 protein gets one entry after TCRdb re-called the multiplex PCR reads with MiXCR. The sample includes 400,000 to 500,000 distinct CDR3 sequences, 12% to 15% of them seen just once. V gave up 6 bases and J gave up 0 bases, with 18 bases separating them. The CDR3 runs 17 residues. In germline, CDR1 is MDHEN, CDR2 SYDVKM. The study, taken as a whole, reports: Patients with persistent Graves' had lower TCR diversity than newly diagnosed patients.

This sample was also put to use in a study of T cells in Graves' hyperthyroidism and ophthalmopathy.

This receptor was taken from a woman aged 45-65 years with Graves disease. Material: peripheral blood mononuclear cells (PBMCs), obtained at new diagnosis, from a patient treated with antithyroid drugs. This rearrangement joins TRBV28 to TRBJ1-5; D might be TRBD1 (5 bases). The CDR3, as DNA: TGTGCCAGCAGGAATTGGGGGATAACAAATAGCAATCAGCCCCAGCATTTT. This encodes CASRNWGITNSNQPQHF.